One and the same sample provided the 32 T cell receptor beta chains below, sequenced in a study of regulatory T cells in long-lasting Graves disease. With iRepertoire HTBI primers and Arm-PCR of CDR3 regions, TCR beta libraries were built. In TCRdb, the multiplex PCR reads were re-called with MiXCR into one record per CDR3 protein. The data contain 540,000 or so distinct CDR3 sequences, roughly 12% of them seen just once; the ten biggest clones take up about 9.1%. The time point here: newly diagnosed GD, antithyroid drugs for less than 3 months. PBMCs were the source of the RNA used for TCR sequencing. The sample was also linked to a second study, of T cells in Graves' hyperthyroidism and ophthalmopathy.

Material: peripheral blood mononuclear cells (PBMCs), obtained at new diagnosis, from a patient treated with antithyroid drugs. All receptors derive from a man aged 25-40 years with Graves disease.

Worth noting for this clonotype: Given a much more abundant clone one base away, this may be a read error. The V call is TRBV7-2, the J call TRBJ2-1, with TRBD2 matching over 7 bases. This CDR3 has 13 residues. V lost 8 bases and J lost 12; bases outside the gene matches: 13. Per the germline V gene, CDR1 is SGHTA and CDR2 is FQGNSA. CDR3 sequence: CASGRAAMDVQFF. The CDR3 nucleotides are TGTGCCAGCGGGAGGGCCGCTATGGATGTGCAGTTCTTC.

This clonotype was seen repeatedly, ten times or more. The chain has TRBV7-3 and TRBJ1-1; no clear D gene. The CDR3 has 18 residues. Trimming took off 0 bases at V and 2 bases at J, with 19 bases between the two ends. The germline V gene has CDR1 SGHTA and CDR2 FQGTGA. The CDR3 DNA follows: TGTGCCAGCAGCTTAACGGTCCCCGTCGGGGTCCCTAACACTGAAGCTTTCTTT. This translates into CASSLTVPVGVPNTEAFF.

In regard to this clonotype: This sequence may be a read error, since a much larger clone differs from it by one base. The rearrangement joins TRBV12-3 or TRBV12-4 to TRBJ2-1; no firm D call. There are 14 residues in the CDR3. CDR3 in amino acids: CASSLGHSNNEQLF. CDR3 nucleotide sequence: TGTGCCAGCAGTTTAGGACACAGTAACAATGAGCAGCTCTTC.

This clonotype came up a few times. The V call is TRBV10-2, the J call TRBJ2-7, with D perhaps matching TRBD2 (7 bases). CDR1 is WSHSY, CDR2 SAAADI, per germline. CDR3 length: 13 residues. V was pared by 6 bases and J by 3 bases, with 12 bases between. CDR3 nucleotides: TGCGCCAGCAGGAGGGGGGGGGACTACGAGCAGTACTTC. It codes for CASRRGGDYEQYF.

The V call is TRBV7-3, the J call TRBJ1-1; TRBD1 might be the D (6 bases). The CDR3 runs to 14 residues. Between the trimmed V and J ends, which lost 5 bases and 4 bases, there was a span of 14 bases. Germline-derived CDR1 and CDR2 are SGHTA and FQGTGA. The CDR3 bases are TGTGCCAGCAGCGCACAGGGTGATGGCACTGAAGCTTTCTTT. Translating it yields CASSAQGDGTEAFF.

This clonotype showed up many times. CDR3 protein: CASIYSGEPGNTIYF. In DNA form, the CDR3 reads TGTGCCAGCATTTATTCGGGGGAACCTGGAAACACCATATATTTT. The rearrangement joins TRBV2 to TRBJ1-3; tentatively, D is TRBD1 (5 bases). The CDR3 totals 15 residues. Germline V lookup: CDR1 SNHLY, CDR2 FYNNEI. The germline V and J ends were trimmed by 7 bases and 2 bases, with 15 bases remaining between them.

The sample holds many counts of this clonotype. This CDR3 reads CASSAEYEETQYF. For the CDR3, the DNA is TGTGCCAGCAGCGCCGAGTATGAAGAGACCCAGTACTTC. The rearrangement joins TRBV7-9 to TRBJ2-5; D is undetermined. The germline CDR1 and CDR2 sequences are SEHNR and FQNEAQ (reference sequence). The CDR3 contains 13 residues. V gave up 5 bases and J gave up 3 bases, with 10 bases separating them.

This clonotype has a handful of counts. The CDR3 DNA sequence: TGTGCCAGTAGTCTCCGCACGGGACAAGGAGAGTGGGAGACCCAGTACTTC. Protein product: CASSLRTGQGEWETQYF. The rearrangement joins TRBV19 to TRBJ2-5; D is perhaps TRBD1 (6 bases). Germline CDR1 LNHDA, CDR2 SQIVND (reference sequence). V shed 5 bases and J shed 5 bases, with 24 bases lying between them. The CDR3 sequence is 17 residues long.

This clonotype came up many times. The J gene is TRBJ2-7, the V gene TRBV20-1, with 11 bases lining up with TRBD2. CDR1 and CDR2 from the germline V gene are DFQATT and SNEGSKA (reference sequence). The CDR3 sequence is 16 residues long. V lost 3 bases and J lost 6; bases outside the gene matches: 13. CDR3 sequence reads: CSARRSFGLAGGEQYF. CDR3 in DNA: TGCAGTGCTAGGCGGTCCTTTGGGCTAGCGGGAGGCGAGCAGTACTTC.

In regard to this clonotype: A read error is possible here, since a much larger clone lies one base away. This chain uses TRBV3-1 with TRBJ1-1; D remains unclear. The CDR3 extends over 14 amino acids. The V and J ends lost 5 bases and 1 base respectively, with 11 bases between them. Germline V gene sequence: CDR1 LGHDT, CDR2 YNNKEL (reference sequence). CDR3 loop: CASSEEGGNTEAFF. CDR3 DNA sequence: TGTGCCAGCAGCGAGGAAGGAGGGAACACTGAAGCTTTCTTT.

In its sample, this clonotype was seen many times. This rearrangement joins TRBV24-1 to TRBJ1-5; the D gene is possibly TRBD1 (5 bases). Trimming pared 4 bases from V and 4 bases from J, leaving 10 bases between. CDR3 size: 14 residues. CDR1 and CDR2 (germline): KGHDR, SFDVKD. The CDR3 DNA reads as TGTGCCACCAGTGACTCCCGGGGGAATCAGCCCCAGCATTTT. Protein product: CATSDSRGNQPQHF.

Of note for this clonotype: The likely explanation is a read error, given a far larger clone one base away. The chain has TRBV6-9 and TRBJ2-7; D ambiguous. Germline V CDR1 and CDR2: MNHGY, SVAAGI. This CDR3 contains 14 residues. The DNA for the CDR3 is TGTGTCAGCAGTTACCATCCTCGTAGGTACGAGCAGTACTTC. It is translated as CVSSYHPRRYEQYF.

A few counts support this clonotype. The V gene is TRBV20-1, the J gene TRBJ2-1; 12 positions agree with TRBD2. CDR3 length: 16 residues. The J segment lost 2 bases and the V segment lost 0 bases, leaving 2 bases of the junction unmatched. Germline CDR1 reads DFQATT; CDR2 reads SNEGSKA (reference sequence). In DNA form, the CDR3 reads TGCAGTGCTAGAGACACTAGCGGGAGGACCTACAATGAGCAGTTCTTC. This sequence encodes CSARDTSGRTYNEQFF.

This clonotype appeared a few times. It differs at one base from a far larger clone, so likely a read error. The chain couples TRBV12-3 or TRBV12-4 to TRBJ2-5, with a possible D match to TRBD2 (6 bases). The CDR3 is made up of 14 amino acids. With 3 bases removed from V and 11 bases from J, the gap between germline ends came to 19 bases. The CDR3 nucleotides read TGTGCCAGCAGTTTCAAGGGAGGCTACAATGAGCAGTACTTC. Translating gives CASSFKGGYNEQYF.

The gene calls are TRBV2 and TRBJ2-3, with 11 bases that match TRBD2. TRBJ2-5 explains the end of the DNA better; the J call may be wrong. CDR1 SNHLY and CDR2 FYNNEI come from the germline V gene. This CDR3 is 13 amino acids long. CDR3 protein: CASKGLAVETQYF. Written as DNA, the CDR3 is TGTGCCAGCAAGGGACTAGCGGTGGAGACCCAGTACTTC.

This clonotype came up many times. This rearrangement joins TRBV2 to TRBJ2-2; 8 bases map to TRBD2. V was pared by 6 bases and J by 5 bases, with 5 bases of the junction left unmatched. From germline, CDR1 is SNHLY and CDR2 FYNNEI. This CDR3 is built from 14 residues. CDR3 in DNA: TGTGCCAGCAGGAGCGGGAGAGGTACCGGGGAGCTGTTTTTT. It translates to CASRSGRGTGELFF.

This clonotype was found a few times. This sequence joins TRBV5-4 and TRBJ2-3; TRBD1 or TRBD2 may be the D gene (7 bases each). With 6 bases removed from V and 2 bases from J, the gap between germline ends came to 16 bases. This CDR3 has 15 residues. Germline V CDR1 and CDR2: SGHNT, YYREEE (reference sequence). CDR3 bases: TGTGCCAGCACCCGGGACAGCGGGACCACAGATACGCAGTATTTT. It yields the protein CASTRDSGTTDTQYF.

This clonotype has at least ten counts. V usage is TRBV27 and J usage is TRBJ2-3; D is perhaps TRBD1 or TRBD2 (5 bases each). The V and J ends lost 3 bases and 3 bases respectively, with 16 bases between them. This CDR3 has 16 residues. Germline CDR1 reads MNHEY; CDR2 reads SMNVEV (reference sequence). The CDR3, as DNA: TGTGCCAGCAGTTTGTGGCAGGGACCCGGGACAGATACGCAGTATTTT. Translated: CASSLWQGPGTDTQYF.

This clonotype was seen at least ten times. V and J are TRBV2 and TRBJ1-2; D gene unclear. Per germline, CDR1 SNHLY and CDR2 FYNNEI. CDR3 length equals 13 residues. Trimming stripped 3 bases from V and 4 bases from J, with 9 bases between. For the CDR3, the DNA is TGTGCCAGCAGTGACGGGGTCGCCTATGGCTACACCTTC. Its translation: CASSDGVAYGYTF.

The chain carries TRBV10-3 and TRBJ2-3, with 12 bases identical to TRBD2. V lost 8 bases, J lost 1 base, and 7 bases stayed unmatched. CDR1 is ENHRY, CDR2 SYGVKD, per germline. This CDR3 has 16 residues. The CDR3 region is CAIRTSGRFGTDTQYF. CDR3 DNA: TGTGCCATCCGCACTAGCGGGAGGTTCGGCACAGATACGCAGTATTTT.

This clonotype was picked up many times. The chain combines TRBV27 with TRBJ2-3; TRBD2 is a possible D gene (5 bases). The CDR3 has 17 residues. Trimming shortened V by 8 bases and J by 2 bases, and 23 bases separated the two germline ends. Germline V gene sequence: CDR1 MNHEY, CDR2 SMNVEV (reference sequence). In DNA form, the CDR3 reads TGTGCCAGCCAGAAAACGGACGGGATCGGCTTCACAGATACGCAGTATTTT. Amino acids: CASQKTDGIGFTDTQYF.

There are many counts of this clonotype. This could be a read error, since a much larger clone is one nucleotide away. The chain uses TRBV7-8 and TRBJ2-3, with 14 bases that match TRBD2. This CDR3 is 16 amino acids long. Trimming cost V 11 bases and J 8 bases; bases outside gene matches: 15. Germline V gene data show CDR1 as SGHVS and CDR2 as FQNEAQ. CDR3: CAGSGTSGSLGGTQYF. The DNA of the CDR3 is TGTGCCGGTTCCGGGACTAGCGGGAGCCTAGGAGGTACGCAGTATTTT.

This sequence joins TRBV19 and TRBJ1-1; TRBD1 is a possible D gene (5 bases). This CDR3 region has 12 residues. Trimming took 11 bases from V and 6 from J, leaving 16 bases between them. The germline gives CDR1 LNHDA, CDR2 SQIVND (reference sequence). The CDR3 DNA is TGTGCCTGCCAGGGTTTTACACCTGAAGCTTTCTTT. Protein: CACQGFTPEAFF.

The table lists this clonotype with a few counts. V and J are TRBV20-1 and TRBJ2-7; TRBD2 might be the D (6 bases). Germline CDR1 reads DFQATT; CDR2 reads SNEGSKA (reference sequence). The CDR3 spans 13 residues. Deletions cut 3 bases from V and 2 bases from J, with 11 bases between. Here the CDR3 reads CSARRDRPYEQYF. The CDR3 DNA reads TGCAGTGCTAGGCGGGACCGACCCTACGAGCAGTACTTC.

Many counts were recorded for this clonotype. This CDR3 reads CASSRGTSGNNEQFF. CDR3 nucleotide sequence: TGTGCCAGCAGCCGAGGGACTAGCGGGAACAATGAGCAGTTCTTC. This sequence joins TRBV2 and TRBJ2-1; 13 bases are shared with TRBD2. The CDR3 has 15 residues. CDR1 SNHLY and CDR2 FYNNEI come from the germline V gene. V dropped 6 bases and J dropped 5; count of bases not matched to a gene: 4.

Many counts were recorded for this clonotype. The chain uses TRBV27 and TRBJ2-7; TRBD1 matches 11 bases. The CDR3 consists of 15 residues. Germline CDR1 MNHEY, CDR2 SMNVEV (reference sequence). Unmatched junction bases numbered 10, after V lost 6 bases and J lost 6 bases. The CDR3 DNA reads as TGTGCCAGCAGGCCGACCGGGACAGGGGGGGCCGAGCAGTACTTC. It codes for CASRPTGTGGAEQYF.

This clonotype appeared many times. The V gene is TRBV28, the J gene TRBJ2-7; 7 bases align to TRBD1. V gave up 7 bases and J gave up 6 bases; unmatched junction bases: 12. The germline CDR1 and CDR2 sequences are MDHEN and SYDVKM. The length of the CDR3 is 14 residues. CDR3 DNA sequence: TGTGCCAGCAATCCGCAGGGGGTATTGCTCGAGCAGTACTTC. This sequence encodes CASNPQGVLLEQYF.

This clonotype showed up just a few times. This rearrangement joins TRBV12-3 or TRBV12-4 to TRBJ2-3; D is perhaps TRBD2 (6 bases). Trimming removed 6 bases from V and 6 bases from J, with 16 bases in between. The CDR3 has 14 amino acids. The CDR3 loop is CASSPRDLGDTQYF. The CDR3 region has the DNA TGTGCCAGCAGCCCTCGGGACTTAGGGGATACGCAGTATTTT.

Regarding this clonotype: This may arise from a read error, as a much more abundant clone is one base away. The chain couples TRBV27 to TRBJ2-5, with D possibly TRBD1 on 5 matching bases. Germline V gives CDR1 MNHEY, CDR2 SMNVEV (reference sequence). This CDR3 region has 13 residues. CDR3 coding DNA: TGTACCAGCAGCCGTCAGGGTCAAGAGACCCAGTACTTC. Translated, it gives CTSSRQGQETQYF.

V usage is TRBV14 and J usage is TRBJ1-1; D remains ambiguous. Germline values: CDR1 SGHDN, CDR2 FVKESK. The CDR3 loop spans 13 amino acids. V shed 3 bases and J shed 6 bases, with 11 bases lying between them. Written as DNA, the CDR3 is TGTGCCAGCAGCCAGCCCGCCAGACCTGAAGCTTTCTTT. Protein sequence: CASSQPARPEAFF.

The genes are TRBV5-1 and TRBJ2-7; 9 bases are shared with TRBD2. CDR3 length: 15 residues. CDR1 and CDR2 from the germline V gene are SGHRS and YFSETQ. The V and J ends lost 1 base and 7 bases, in that order; junction bases with no gene match: 9. CDR3 sequence (DNA): TGCGCCAGCAGCTTGACTAGCGGGTCCTACAATGAGCAGTACTTC. This translates into CASSLTSGSYNEQYF.

This clonotype occurred many times. The chain is built from TRBV7-8 and TRBJ2-1; the D is unclear. The CDR3 runs to 14 residues. In germline, CDR1 is SGHVS, CDR2 FQNEAQ. The V gene lost 2 bases and the J gene lost 4 bases, with 9 bases spanning the gap. The chain's CDR3 is CASSLNPSYNEQFF. CDR3 DNA: TGTGCCAGCAGCTTAAACCCTTCTTACAATGAGCAGTTCTTC.